This is a list of T cell receptor beta chains from one sample in a study of blood T cell repertoires in COVID-19. Assay used: immunoSEQ multiplex PCR; TCRdb lists only in-frame clones, some missing. The sample comprises fewer than 250,000 clones, roughly 84% of which are singletons, and roughly 3.2% rests with the top ten. Sequenced sample: PBMCs or T cells enriched from blood (not recorded which). The receptors here all came from a woman aged 25-40 years who had been exposed to COVID-19. CDR3s include the opening cysteine and the closing phenylalanine or tryptophan. The order of the fields is D gene, V gene, J gene, clone size, CDR3 DNA, CDR3 protein. D genes are given only for firm matches. Not every row has a clone size; where given, it reads once, few, many or a size class.

D: TRBD1; V: TRBV4-1; J: TRBJ2-7; size: .; DNA: TGCGCCAGCAGCCAAGGACAGGGGGCGTACGAGCAGTACTTC; CDR3: CASSQGQGAYEQYF
D: .; V: TRBV5-4; J: TRBJ2-2; size: .; DNA: TGTGCCAGCAGCTTGGGGTCCCGGAATCCGGGCACCGGGGAGCTGTTTTTT; CDR3: CASSLGSRNPGTGELFF
D: TRBD1; V: TRBV7-2; J: TRBJ1-2; size: .; DNA: TGTGCCAGCAGCTTAGTATGGGGAACGGAGACAGGGGATGGCTACACCTTC; CDR3: CASSLVWGTETGDGYTF
D: .; V: TRBV6-5; J: TRBJ2-6; size: .; DNA: TGTGCCAGCAGTTACGCGGCGAGCTCTGGGGCCAACGTCCTGACTTTC; CDR3: CASSYAASSGANVLTF
D: TRBD2; V: TRBV5-1; J: TRBJ2-1; size: .; DNA: TGCGCCAGCTCCGGGTTACAGCGGGGGGACAATGAGCAGTTCTTC; CDR3: CASSGLQRGDNEQFF
D: .; V: TRBV25-1; J: TRBJ1-5; size: few; DNA: TGTGCCAGCAGGAGGGGCAATCAGCCCCAGCATTTT; CDR3: CASRRGNQPQHF
D: TRBD1; V: TRBV7-9; J: TRBJ1-6; size: .; DNA: TGTGCCAGCAGCCCGGGACAGAATTCACCCCTCCACTTT; CDR3: CASSPGQNSPLHF
D: TRBD1; V: TRBV4-1; J: TRBJ2-2; size: .; DNA: TGCGCCAGCAGCCAAGGATCCATCACAGGGGGCTTCGGGGAGCTGTTTTTT; CDR3: CASSQGSITGGFGELFF
D: .; V: TRBV5-4; J: TRBJ2-3; size: .; DNA: TGTGCCAGCAGCTTGCCAGGCGATACGCAGTATTTT; CDR3: CASSLPGDTQYF
D: .; V: TRBV10-2; J: TRBJ2-2; size: .; DNA: TGCGCCAGCAGGGGGGCGCTTCCCGGGGAGCTGTTTTTT; CDR3: CASRGALPGELFF
D: .; V: TRBV10-3; J: TRBJ2-7; size: .; DNA: TGTGCCATCAGTGTCGACTACCTCTACGAGCAGTACTTC; CDR3: CAISVDYLYEQYF
D: .; V: TRBV27; J: TRBJ2-1; size: .; DNA: TGTGCCAGCAGTTTACGAGGTATGGACTCGTTCTCCTACAATGAGCAGTTCTTC; CDR3: CASSLRGMDSFSYNEQFF
D: .; V: TRBV12-5; J: TRBJ1-2; size: .; DNA: TGTGCTAGTGGGACACAGGAGAACTATGGCTACACCTTC; CDR3: CASGTQENYGYTF
D: TRBD2; V: TRBV10-3; J: TRBJ2-7; size: .; DNA: TGTGCCATCAGTGGGACTAGCGGATACGAGCAGTACTTC; CDR3: CAISGTSGYEQYF
D: .; V: TRBV6-2/TRBV6-3; J: TRBJ1-1; size: .; DNA: TGTGCCAGCAGTTATACGACAGGACTTTTCAGGACTGAAGCTTTCTTT; CDR3: CASSYTTGLFRTEAFF
D: .; V: TRBV6-5; J: TRBJ2-1; size: .; DNA: TGTGCCAGCAGTTACCCCCCGGGAAGCTCCTACAATGAGCAGTTCTTC; CDR3: CASSYPPGSSYNEQFF
D: TRBD1; V: TRBV5-4; J: TRBJ2-7; size: .; DNA: TGTGCCAGCAGCTTGGAAGGCAGGGGGTTCCAATCCTACGAGCAGTACTTC; CDR3: CASSLEGRGFQSYEQYF
D: .; V: TRBV6-5; J: TRBJ1-1; size: .; DNA: TGTGCCAGCTACCGGGACACTGAAGCTTTCTTT; CDR3: CASYRDTEAFF
D: .; V: TRBV5-5; J: TRBJ1-5; size: .; DNA: TGTGCCAGCAGCTTGGGGACTTTGGGCAATCAGCCCCAGCATTTT; CDR3: CASSLGTLGNQPQHF
D: TRBD1; V: TRBV5-5; J: TRBJ1-4; size: .; DNA: TGTGCCAGCAGCTTGGAGGACAGGGTTAATGAAAAACTGTTTTTT; CDR3: CASSLEDRVNEKLFF
D: TRBD1; V: TRBV18; J: TRBJ1-5; size: .; DNA: TGTGCCAGCTCACCCCAGGGGGCAGGACAGCCCCAGCATTTT; CDR3: CASSPQGAGQPQHF
D: .; V: TRBV5-1; J: TRBJ1-2; size: .; DNA: TGCGCCAGCAGCTTGGCCGGTGGCGGGGACTATGGCTACACCTTC; CDR3: CASSLAGGGDYGYTF
D: TRBD2; V: TRBV4-1; J: TRBJ2-1; size: .; DNA: TGCGCCAGCAGCCAAGTGTCGAGTGTTCTAGCGGGGGCGGGGGAGCAGTTCTTC; CDR3: CASSQVSSVLAGAGEQFF
D: .; V: TRBV5-1; J: TRBJ1-5; size: .; DNA: TGCGCCAGCAGCAGGGGGAAGAATCAGCCCCAGCATTTT; CDR3: CASSRGKNQPQHF
D: TRBD1; V: TRBV2; J: TRBJ1-2; size: .; DNA: TGTGCCAGCAGTTCGACAGGGGGCTATGGCTACACCTTC; CDR3: CASSSTGGYGYTF
D: TRBD1; V: TRBV18; J: TRBJ1-4; size: .; DNA: TGTGCCAGCAGTCCCCGACAGGGGACTAATGAAAAACTGTTTTTT; CDR3: CASSPRQGTNEKLFF
D: .; V: TRBV6-2/TRBV6-3; J: TRBJ2-5; size: few; DNA: TGTGCCAGCAGTTCCTGGGGAGAGGGGACCCAGTACTTC; CDR3: CASSSWGEGTQYF
D: TRBD1; V: TRBV5-1; J: TRBJ1-1; size: few; DNA: TGCGCCAGCAGCTCGACAGGGTTGAACACTGAAGCTTTCTTT; CDR3: CASSSTGLNTEAFF
D: .; V: TRBV28; J: TRBJ2-7; size: .; DNA: TGTGCCAGCAGCTCCTGGACAGTAAACGAGCAGTACTTC; CDR3: CASSSWTVNEQYF
D: .; V: TRBV29-1; J: TRBJ2-2; size: .; DNA: TGCAGCGTTGAATGGTGGAGCGCGAACACCGGGGAGCTGTTTTTT; CDR3: CSVEWWSANTGELFF
D: TRBD2; V: TRBV6-6; J: TRBJ2-1; size: .; DNA: TGTGCCAGCAGCAGACTAGCGAATTACAATGAGCAGTTCTTC; CDR3: CASSRLANYNEQFF
D: TRBD1; V: TRBV7-9; J: TRBJ1-2; size: .; DNA: TGTGCCAGCAGCTTCTCCCTCGCAGGGGGTAACTATGGCTACACCTTC; CDR3: CASSFSLAGGNYGYTF
D: TRBD1; V: TRBV5-4; J: TRBJ2-2; size: .; DNA: TGTGCCAGCAGACCAGGGGGCCAGAACACCGGGGAGCTGTTTTTT; CDR3: CASRPGGQNTGELFF
D: .; V: TRBV7-2; J: TRBJ1-5; size: few; DNA: TGTGCCAGCATCCAGGACAGTGGAAATCAGCCCCAGCATTTT; CDR3: CASIQDSGNQPQHF
D: .; V: TRBV7-8; J: TRBJ1-5; size: .; DNA: TGTGCCAGCAGCTTGCGGCGTAGCAATCAGCCCCAGCATTTT; CDR3: CASSLRRSNQPQHF
D: TRBD2; V: TRBV6-5; J: TRBJ2-5; size: .; DNA: TGTGCCACCCAAGCGGGGGGGACGGAGACCCAGTACTTC; CDR3: CATQAGGTETQYF
D: TRBD1; V: TRBV18; J: TRBJ1-5; size: .; DNA: TGTGCCAGCTCACCCGGACAGGGTGGCCAGCCCCAGCATTTT; CDR3: CASSPGQGGQPQHF
D: .; V: TRBV19; J: TRBJ1-1; size: .; DNA: TGTGCCACCACAGGAAAGGGGAACACTGAAGCTTTCTTT; CDR3: CATTGKGNTEAFF
D: .; V: TRBV12-3/TRBV12-4; J: TRBJ1-5; size: .; DNA: TGTGCCAGCACAGATGGTAGCAATCAGCCCCAGCATTTT; CDR3: CASTDGSNQPQHF
D: TRBD1; V: TRBV6-2/TRBV6-3; J: TRBJ1-2; size: .; DNA: TGTGCCAGCAGTTTAAGACAGGGAAGCTTCAACTATGGCTACACCTTC; CDR3: CASSLRQGSFNYGYTF
D: TRBD2; V: TRBV7-7; J: TRBJ2-2; size: .; DNA: TGTGCTAGCAGCTCGGGACTAGCGGGGTTTACCGGGGAGCTGTTTTTT; CDR3: CASSSGLAGFTGELFF
D: .; V: TRBV4-3; J: TRBJ1-6; size: .; DNA: TGCGCCAGCAGCCACGGCCACAGACAGAATTCACCCCTCCACTTT; CDR3: CASSHGHRQNSPLHF